The present TCR beta chain was sequenced within a study of beta chain features in type 1 diabetes. Study details: Similarity in age, gender and cell yields was seen between patients and healthy donors.

As concerns this clone: Its target is not known.

Germline lookup yields CDR1 SEHNR and CDR2 FQNEAQ (reference sequence). Trimming removed 7 bases from V and 4 bases from J, with 16 bases in between. The CDR3 is 14 amino acids. Study-wide results and limits: Type 1 diabetes patients showed fewer insertions and more deletions at VDJ junctions.

Reverse transcription of all isolated RNA meant that expressed TCRB transcripts were sequenced. Generated by immunoSEQ multiplex PCR, the TCRdb table keeps only in-frame clones and is missing some. This sample has roughly 140,000 clones, with 40% to 55% found just once. This clonotype was obtained from a man aged 18-30 years in good health. The sequencing sample was made of Tregs from blood. The chain recombines TRBV7-9 with TRBJ1-2; D remains unclear. CDR3 nucleotide sequence: TGTGCCAGCACCGTACCCGGTCTTTCCTATGGCTACACCTTC. Translating gives CASTVPGLSYGYTF.